This TCR beta chain was profiled in a study of regulatory T cells in long-lasting Graves disease. Background on the study: Over 5 years of antithyroid drugs with positive TSH receptor antibodies was taken to mean persistent Graves' disease. General observations from the study: Patients with persistent disease showed a bias toward TRBV28, TRBJ1-2 and TRBJ2-5.

This sample's time point: persistent/refractory GD, antithyroid drugs over 5 years with positive TRAb. Researchers made the TCR library from RNA that was extracted from PBMCs. From an endocrinology department in Xi'an, China, came the patients. A volume of 8.5 to 10 milliliters of peripheral blood was collected in EDTA tubes. Trimming took off 5 bases at V and 2 bases at J, with 9 bases between the two ends. This CDR3 spans 14 amino acids. From germline, CDR1 is MDHEN and CDR2 SYDVKM. Arm-PCR with iRepertoire HTBI primers amplified the CDR3 regions for these TCR beta libraries. Each CDR3 protein gets one entry after TCRdb re-called the multiplex PCR reads with MiXCR. The table shows a few hundred thousand distinct CDR3 sequences, with roughly a quarter occurring only once. This clonotype was counted many times. Its matching antigen is unknown.

The receptor's source is a female donor with Graves disease. V usage is TRBV28 and J usage is TRBJ1-4, with D maybe TRBD1 (5 bases). The input for sequencing was peripheral blood mononuclear cells (PBMCs), taken when the disease was refractory, from a patient treated with antithyroid drugs. CDR3: CASSPGTTNEKLFF. In nucleotides, the CDR3 is TGTGCCAGCAGTCCAGGGACGACTAATGAAAAACTGTTTTTT.